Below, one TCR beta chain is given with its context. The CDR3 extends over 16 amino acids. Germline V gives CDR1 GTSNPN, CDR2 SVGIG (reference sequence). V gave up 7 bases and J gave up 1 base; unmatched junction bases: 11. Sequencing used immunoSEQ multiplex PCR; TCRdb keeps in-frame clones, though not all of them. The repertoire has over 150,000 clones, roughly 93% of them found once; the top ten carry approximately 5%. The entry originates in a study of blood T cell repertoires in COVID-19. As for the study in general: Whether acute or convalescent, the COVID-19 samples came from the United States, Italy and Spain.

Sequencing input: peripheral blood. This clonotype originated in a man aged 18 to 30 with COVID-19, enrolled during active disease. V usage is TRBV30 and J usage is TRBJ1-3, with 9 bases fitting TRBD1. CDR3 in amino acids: CALSRDRVRSGNTIYF. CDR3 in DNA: TGTGCCTTGTCCCGGGACAGGGTACGGTCTGGAAACACCATATATTTT.